This T cell receptor (beta chain) was documented in a study of control samples from healthy donors and cancer patients. Trimming cost V 10 bases and J 5 bases; bases outside gene matches: 5. This CDR3 spans 12 amino acids. This clone occurred once. Sequenced by immunoSEQ multiplex PCR; TCRdb stores in-frame clones only, minus some. The sample has around 130,000 clones; about 95% are singletons. Sequenced material: blood. The rearrangement joins TRBV12-3 or TRBV12-4 to TRBJ1-5; 7 nucleotides match TRBD1. This sequence was found in a young man in good health. The CDR3 DNA reads TGTGCCACCCAGGGGGGATATCAGCCCCAGCATTTT. It specifies CATQGGYQPQHF.